This TCR beta chain was sequenced for a study of OX40 agonist ivuxolimab in advanced cancers. Trimming pared 4 bases from V and 7 bases from J, leaving 14 bases between. Germline values: CDR1 GTSNPN, CDR2 SVGIG (reference sequence). CDR3 length equals 12 residues. Only in-frame clones appear in the TCRdb table, and some are missing; sequencing was by immunoSEQ multiplex PCR. The table shows about 64,000 clones, with roughly 80% occurring only once. The specimen comprised CD4+ or CD8+ T cells sorted from blood, sampled in a trial of the OX40 agonist ivuxolimab. The sequence was obtained from an adult with an advanced solid tumor such as melanoma, head and neck, liver or kidney cancer. The rearrangement uses TRBV30 and TRBJ2-7; D may correspond to TRBD1 or TRBD2 (5 bases each). CDR3 nucleotide sequence: TGTGCCTGGAATCCCGGGACGGGGGAGCAGTACTTC. Translating it yields CAWNPGTGEQYF.